This is a list of T cell receptor beta chains from one sample in a study of blood T cell repertoires in COVID-19. Assay: immunoSEQ multiplex PCR; the TCRdb copy retains only in-frame clones and omits some. The repertoire consists of around 180,000 clones, with 75% to 90% occurring once and the leading ten covering over 2%. Sequenced material: PBMCs or T cells enriched from blood (not recorded which). These receptors all stem from a woman aged 40 to 50 with acute COVID-19. The conserved cysteine and the conserved F or W are not part of the CDR3 here. D genes are given only for firm matches.

V gene	D gene	J gene	CDR3 length	CDR3 protein
TRBV27	TRBD1	TRBJ1-6	13	ASSRDRGPNSPLH
TRBV7-2	TRBD2	TRBJ2-3	13	ASSFAGGSTDTQY
TRBV29-1	-	TRBJ2-5	11	SARGSIGETQY
TRBV27	TRBD2	TRBJ2-1	13	ASSLIRLAVNEQF
TRBV18	-	TRBJ1-6	14	ASSPLEGGYNSPLH
TRBV28	TRBD1	TRBJ1-2	10	ASTRTGYGYT
TRBV4-2	TRBD2	TRBJ2-7	18	ASSQDPTGLAGRLAYEQY
TRBV4-1	TRBD2	TRBJ2-1	13	ASSQWNSGGNEQF
TRBV2	TRBD1	TRBJ1-2	12	ASSETRTGGGYT
TRBV7-3	TRBD2	TRBJ2-1	13	ASSKAGGTYNEQF
TRBV15	TRBD2	TRBJ2-2	15	ATSRDRRAGVTGELF
TRBV11-2	TRBD1	TRBJ1-1	11	ASSFSRGTEAF
TRBV3-1/TRBV3-2	-	TRBJ2-3	12	ASSQDAASDTQY
TRBV2	TRBD1	TRBJ2-7	13	ASSPRTGEAGEQY
TRBV2	-	TRBJ1-2	12	ASRDFRGNYGYT
TRBV9	-	TRBJ2-5	15	ASSPPEGHPSQETQY
TRBV7-2	TRBD2	TRBJ2-1	14	ASSHTSGRSYNEQF
TRBV5-1	-	TRBJ2-1	11	ASSSGLRNEQF
TRBV7-2	TRBD1	TRBJ2-7	13	ASSLTGQGYYEQY
TRBV5-4	TRBD1	TRBJ1-6	13	ASSFDRDGNSPLH
TRBV11-2	-	TRBJ2-1	10	ASSHGYNEQF
TRBV2	-	TRBJ1-1	12	ASSYRTANTEAF
TRBV11-2	TRBD2	TRBJ2-7	14	ASRKIAGAHSYEQY
TRBV13	TRBD2	TRBJ2-5	14	ASSFGAQTSGETQY